Sequencing of this T cell receptor (beta chain) was carried out in a study of OX40 agonist ivuxolimab in advanced cancers. Across the study: An anti-OX40 (CD134) antibody with agonistic activity, ivuxolimab, was administered to patients. Cohort: approximately 83% men, mean age approximately 60, aged about 20 to 79. General observations from the study: Clonal expansion in partial responders at 0.1-3.0 mg/kg ranked among the lowest.

TCRdb's copy holds only in-frame clones and misses some; the assay was immunoSEQ multiplex PCR. This table has 99,000 or so clones, approximately 80% appearing once. This clone occurred a few times. Its antigen is currently unknown. The CDR3 runs 13 residues. Germline V gives CDR1 SEHNR, CDR2 FQNEAQ (reference sequence). Between the trimmed V and J ends, which lost 6 bases and 7 bases, there was a span of 10 bases. Sequencing used CD4+ or CD8+ T cells sorted from blood, obtained in a trial of the OX40 agonist ivuxolimab. The receptor was isolated from an adult with an advanced solid tumor such as melanoma, head and neck, liver or kidney cancer. The J gene is TRBJ1-6, the V gene TRBV7-9; D gene ambiguous. The CDR3 spells CASREMGNSPLHF. DNA of the CDR3: TGTGCCAGCAGGGAGATGGGGAATTCACCCCTCCACTTT. Full variable domain (rest looked up from reference TRBV7-9 and TRBJ1-6): DTGVSQNPRHKITKRGQNVTFRCDPISEHNRLYWYRQTLGQGPEFLTYFQNEAQLEKSRLLSDRFSAERPKGSFSTLEIQRTEQGDSAMYLCASREMGNSPLHFGNGTRLTVT.